The 29 T cell receptor beta chains listed next were all sequenced from one sample in a study of cytomegalovirus exposure and HLA in healthy donors. The PCR ran on 60 Vbeta and 13 Jbeta primers. Clones were sequenced by immunoSEQ multiplex PCR, and TCRdb holds only the in-frame ones, with some missing. Of some 120,000 clones listed, less than 85% are singletons. Material for sequencing was PBMCs. Source of these receptors: a man aged 35 to 55 in good health and CMV-seronegative.

As to this clone: Distinct nucleotide sequences in the sample also encode this CDR3. This chain uses TRBV5-1 with TRBJ2-3; TRBD2 agrees at 7 bases. The CDR3 runs 15 residues. V was pared by 4 bases and J by 0 bases, with 5 bases of the junction left unmatched. CDR1 is SGHRS and CDR2 is YFSETQ in the germline V gene. The CDR3 sequence is CASSLGLDSTDTQYF. The CDR3 coding sequence is TGCGCCAGCAGCCTCGGACTAGATAGCACAGATACGCAGTATTTT.

A few counts support this clone. V gene TRBV6-5 combines with J gene TRBJ1-6; no firm D call. From germline, CDR1 is MNHEY and CDR2 SVGAGI. CDR3 length equals 16 residues. The germline V and J ends were trimmed by 0 bases and 7 bases, with 13 bases remaining between them. The CDR3 loop is CASSYSYGFRNSPLHF. For the CDR3, the DNA is TGTGCCAGCAGTTACTCGTACGGGTTTCGGAATTCACCCCTCCACTTT.

The chain combines TRBV30 with TRBJ2-1, with D possibly TRBD2 on 6 matching bases. Germline V gene lookup returns CDR1 GTSNPN and CDR2 SVGIG (reference sequence). The CDR3 covers 11 residues. Trimming stripped 0 bases from V and 10 bases from J, with 7 bases between. This CDR3 reads CAWSVSGEQFF. The CDR3, as DNA: TGTGCCTGGAGTGTTAGCGGAGAGCAGTTCTTC.

The chain couples TRBV9 to TRBJ1-2; no clear D gene. Germline V lookup: CDR1 SGDLS, CDR2 YYNGEE. Trimming took 0 bases from V and 3 from J, leaving 9 bases between them. This CDR3 comprises 14 residues. The CDR3, as DNA: TGTGCCAGCAGCGTAGGGGTCGGAGACTATGGCTACACCTTC. This encodes CASSVGVGDYGYTF.

This clone has just a few counts. J is TRBJ2-5 and V is TRBV14; TRBD2 aligns across 7 bases. The CDR3 loop spans 15 amino acids. V dropped 2 bases and J dropped 3; count of bases not matched to a gene: 6. Germline-derived CDR1 and CDR2 are SGHDN and FVKESK. For the CDR3, the DNA is TGTGCCAGCAGCCAAAACCGGGACTACGAAGAGACCCAGTACTTC. Its protein is CASSQNRDYEETQYF.

The genes are TRBV19 and TRBJ2-3, with a possible D match to TRBD2 (6 bases). The V end was cut by 5 bases, the J end by 6 bases, with 18 bases between. Per germline, CDR1 LNHDA and CDR2 SQIVND (reference sequence). The CDR3 is 15 amino acids. CDR3 sequence reads: CASSSGRGSVDTQYF. The CDR3 DNA sequence: TGTGCCAGTAGTTCTGGACGGGGGAGTGTGGATACGCAGTATTTT. Supplemented by reference TRBV19 and TRBJ2-3, the full variable domain reads DGGITQSPKYLFRKEGQNVTLSCEQNLNHDAMYWYRQDPGQGLRLIYYSQIVNDFQKGDIAEGYSVSREKKESFPLTVTSAQKNPTAFYLCASSSGRGSVDTQYFGPGTRLTVL.

The chain carries TRBV7-9 and TRBJ1-5, with 10 bases aligning to TRBD1. V dropped 5 bases and J dropped 2; count of bases not matched to a gene: 3. This CDR3 has 15 amino acids. The germline CDR1 and CDR2 sequences are SEHNR and FQNEAQ (reference sequence). CDR3 in amino acids: CASSVGTGGNQPQHF. In DNA form, the CDR3 reads TGTGCCAGCAGCGTTGGGACAGGGGGCAATCAGCCCCAGCATTTT.

This sequence joins TRBV5-6 and TRBJ1-1, with no clear D. The CDR3 has 11 amino acids. Trimming removed 3 bases from V and 8 bases from J, with 8 bases in between. CDR1 and CDR2 from the germline V gene are SGHDT and YYEEEE. The CDR3 sequence is CASSWELEAFF. The DNA for the CDR3 is TGTGCCAGCAGCTGGGAGCTAGAAGCTTTCTTT. The full variable domain, completed using reference TRBV5-6 and TRBJ1-1, is DAGVTQSPTHLIKTRGQQVTLRCSPKSGHDTVSWYQQALGQGPQFIFQYYEEEERQRGNFPDRFSGHQFPNYSSELNVNALLLGDSALYLCASSWELEAFFGQGTRLTVV.

V usage is TRBV6-6 and J usage is TRBJ1-6; D gene uncertain. The CDR3 contains 14 residues. CDR1 is MNHNY and CDR2 is SVGAGI in the germline V gene (reference sequence). Trimming removed 0 bases from V and 12 bases from J, with 12 bases in between. The CDR3, as DNA: TGTGCCAGCAGTTACTCTGGCGGGGAGGGACCCCTCCACTTT. Its protein product is CASSYSGGEGPLHF.

The chain combines TRBV7-6 with TRBJ2-2, with 12 bases fitting TRBD2. The V segment lost 5 bases and the J segment 0 bases; nucleotides outside the gene matches: 4. Per germline, CDR1 SGHVS and CDR2 FNYEAQ. The CDR3 runs to 17 residues. CDR3 DNA sequence: TGTGCCAGCAGCCGACTAGCGGGGGCGTCGAACACCGGGGAGCTGTTTTTT. Protein: CASSRLAGASNTGELFF. Based on the CDR3 plus reference TRBV7-6 and TRBJ2-2, the full variable domain is GAGVSQSPRYKVTKRGQDVALRCDPISGHVSLYWYRQALGQGPEFLTYFNYEAQQDKSGLPNDRFSAERPEGSISTLTIQRTEQRDSAMYRCASSRLAGASNTGELFFGEGSRLTVL.

Worth noting for this clone: The sample carries other DNA sequences with the same CDR3. The chain joins TRBV18 to TRBJ2-1; weak D call: TRBD1 (5 bases). V lost 4 bases, J lost 6 bases, and 13 bases lay in between. This CDR3 contains 14 residues. Germline V gene sequence: CDR1 KGHSH, CDR2 LQKENI. CDR3 loop: CASSLGLVGNEQFF. CDR3 coding DNA: TGTGCCAGCTCACTGGGGCTAGTAGGCAATGAGCAGTTCTTC.

The rearrangement uses TRBV7-2 and TRBJ2-7; D might be TRBD1 (6 bases). CDR3 length: 14 residues. Germline assignment: CDR1 SGHTA and CDR2 FQGNSA. The V and J ends lost 5 bases and 7 bases respectively, with 18 bases between them. For the CDR3, the DNA is TGTGCCAGCAGCCAAAGGACAGACGGGGTGGAGCAGTACTTC. Its protein product is CASSQRTDGVEQYF.

In this sample, this clone turned up a few times. The chain employs TRBV5-4 and TRBJ1-5; TRBD1 is a possible D gene (5 bases). Trimming pared 5 bases from V and 3 bases from J, leaving 12 bases between. CDR1 is SGHNT and CDR2 is YYREEE in the germline V gene (reference sequence). This CDR3 spans 14 amino acids. This CDR3 is CASRIQGDNQPQHF. Here the CDR3 DNA reads TGTGCCAGCAGAATTCAAGGGGACAATCAGCCCCAGCATTTT.

The rearrangement uses TRBV2 and TRBJ1-6; D is undetermined. The germline gives CDR1 SNHLY, CDR2 FYNNEI. V dropped 1 base and J dropped 0 bases, with 10 bases sitting between them. The CDR3 extends over 17 amino acids. The CDR3 loop is CASSEEAGASYNSPLHF. The CDR3 coding sequence is TGTGCCAGCAGTGAAGAAGCGGGTGCCTCCTATAATTCACCCCTCCACTTT.

This chain links TRBV6-1 with TRBJ2-7, with a possible D match to TRBD2 (5 bases). V was trimmed by 6 bases and J by 2 bases, leaving 14 bases between them. The CDR3 runs to 14 residues. Germline values: CDR1 MNHNS, CDR2 SASEGT. Written as DNA, the CDR3 is TGTGCCAGCAGGTCCGGTTCGGGAACCTACGAGCAGTACTTC. Translation: CASRSGSGTYEQYF.

The table lists this clone with a few counts. This sequence joins TRBV5-1 and TRBJ2-2; a possible D gene is TRBD2 (5 bases). The CDR3 runs 14 residues. Per the germline V gene, CDR1 is SGHRS and CDR2 is YFSETQ. Trimming took off 2 bases at V and 4 bases at J, with 9 bases between the two ends. The CDR3, as DNA: TGCGCCAGCAGCTTCGGGATGCTCACCGGGGAGCTGTTTTTT. Amino acid sequence: CASSFGMLTGELFF.

This chain uses TRBV4-1 with TRBJ2-4; D ambiguous. This CDR3 comprises 14 residues. Deletions cut 4 bases from V and 4 bases from J, with 11 bases between. Germline V gene sequence: CDR1 MGHRA, CDR2 YSYEKL. The CDR3 spells CASSPPHTKNIQYF. Written as DNA, the CDR3 is TGCGCCAGCAGCCCCCCGCATACTAAAAACATTCAGTACTTC.

The chain employs TRBV19 and TRBJ1-4; 7 bases match TRBD1. Germline CDR1 reads LNHDA; CDR2 reads SQIVND (reference sequence). The CDR3 runs 16 residues. Trimming removed 8 bases from V and 2 bases from J; junction bases left unmatched: 11. The CDR3: CASSRQGGATNEKLFF. The CDR3 bases are TGTGCCAGTTCGCGACAGGGTGGTGCTACTAATGAAAAACTGTTTTTT.

The chain carries TRBV5-5 and TRBJ2-7, with D unresolved. CDR3 size: 13 residues. Trimming left V 1 base short and J 2 bases short, with 7 bases between. Germline CDR1 is SGHKS and CDR2 is YYEKEE (reference sequence). The chain's CDR3 is CASSLRQAYEQYF. CDR3 nucleotide sequence: TGTGCCAGCAGCTTGAGGCAGGCCTACGAGCAGTACTTC.

Notes on this clone: A read error is likely, as this CDR3 ends without the conserved phenylalanine or tryptophan. The chain recombines TRBV6-5 with TRBJ1-2; 11 bases match TRBD1. V shed 6 bases, J shed 7 bases, and the junction held 7 bases outside the gene matches. Per germline, CDR1 MNHEY and CDR2 SVGAGI. The CDR3 has 14 residues. The DNA for the CDR3 is TGTGCCAGCAGGAAGTGGGACAGGGGGGGTGGCTACACCGTC. Translated, it gives CASRKWDRGGGYTV.

This clone showed up just once. The chain is built from TRBV28 and TRBJ2-3; TRBD2 agrees at 7 bases. The CDR3 consists of 13 residues. Germline loops: CDR1 MDHEN, CDR2 SYDVKM. With 7 bases clipped from V and 4 bases from J, the junction kept 5 bases outside the gene matches. The CDR3 DNA reads TGTGCCAGCATGTGGGGGGGTGCAGATACGCAGTATTTT. Protein: CASMWGGADTQYF.

With regard to this clone: The junction does not match germline at one end; this may be a read error. The sample carries other DNA sequences with the same CDR3. The CDR3 loop is CSTRQGDTEAFF. CDR3 nucleotides: TGTAGCACCAGACAGGGAGACACTGAAGCTTTCTTT. The chain joins TRBV29-1 to TRBJ1-1; 7 bases match TRBD1. Looked up from germline, CDR1 is SQVTM and CDR2 is ANQGSEA. The CDR3 is 12 residues long.

V is TRBV29-1 and J is TRBJ1-2; TRBD1 might be the D (5 bases). Germline CDR1 is SQVTM and CDR2 is ANQGSEA. V was clipped by 7 bases and J by 0 bases, with 18 bases between them. The CDR3 sequence is 15 residues long. This CDR3 is CSAPGQNGPNYGYTF. CDR3 nucleotides: TGCAGCGCCCCAGGGCAGAATGGGCCTAACTATGGCTACACCTTC. Based on the CDR3 plus reference TRBV29-1 and TRBJ1-2, the full variable domain is SAVISQKPSRDICQRGTSLTIQCQVDSQVTMMFWYRQQPGQSLTLIATANQGSEATYESGFVIDKFPISRPNLTFSTLTVSNMSPEDSSIYLCSAPGQNGPNYGYTFGSGTRLTVV.

This chain connects TRBV6-4 to TRBJ1-6; TRBD1 might be the D (5 bases). The CDR3 spans 15 residues. The germline gives CDR1 MRHNA, CDR2 SNTAGT. The V gene lost 6 bases and the J gene lost 8 bases, with 17 bases spanning the gap. The DNA of the CDR3 is TGTGCCAGCAGCTCCCCGGGGTCGGGGGATTCACCCCTCCACTTT. Its translation is CASSSPGSGDSPLHF.

This rearrangement joins TRBV6-5 to TRBJ2-3; 9 bases fit TRBD2. The CDR3 extends over 15 amino acids. Trimming removed 2 bases from V and 5 bases from J; junction bases left unmatched: 5. CDR1 is MNHEY, CDR2 SVGAGI, per germline. The CDR3 reads CASSYASGALDTQYF. CDR3 DNA sequence: TGTGCCAGCAGTTACGCTAGCGGGGCGTTAGATACGCAGTATTTT.

CDR3 nucleotides: TGTGCCAGCAGCTCCCGGGGAGAGGCCACCGGGGAGCTGTTTTTT. This gives the protein CASSSRGEATGELFF. The chain combines TRBV5-6 with TRBJ2-2, with D perhaps TRBD2 (5 bases). V lost 3 bases and J 4 bases, leaving 13 bases between the germline ends. CDR3 length: 15 amino acids. Germline CDR1 reads SGHDT; CDR2 reads YYEEEE.

The rearrangement joins TRBV18 to TRBJ1-1; D remains ambiguous. CDR3 length: 15 amino acids. The germline V gene encodes CDR1 KGHSH and CDR2 LQKENI. Trimming removed 0 bases from V and 0 bases from J, with 8 bases in between. The CDR3 spells CASSPPTDLNTEAFF. As DNA, the CDR3 is TGTGCCAGCTCACCACCCACAGATTTGAACACTGAAGCTTTCTTT.

This chain connects TRBV7-2 to TRBJ2-3; D perhaps matches TRBD1 (7 bases). CDR1 and CDR2 from the germline V gene are SGHTA and FQGNSA. The CDR3 is made up of 15 amino acids. Trimming took off 0 bases at V and 3 bases at J, with 10 bases between the two ends. The chain's CDR3 is CASSLARDRTDTQYF. CDR3 nucleotides: TGTGCCAGCAGCTTAGCGCGGGACAGAACAGATACGCAGTATTTT.

This chain connects TRBV28 to TRBJ2-1; TRBD1 matches 9 bases. J gave up 7 bases and V 4 bases, and 17 bases lay outside the gene matches. The CDR3 has 18 amino acids. Germline V CDR1 and CDR2: MDHEN, SYDVKM. CDR3 nucleotide sequence: TGTGCCAGCAGTTCCTACGACAGGGGGAGGAGGGTTCTTAATGAGCAGTTCTTC. As protein: CASSSYDRGRRVLNEQFF.